A selection of T cell receptor beta chains follows, all from one sample in a study of blood T cell repertoires in COVID-19. Profiled with immunoSEQ multiplex PCR; TCRdb holds only in-frame clones, not every one. The sample has about 170,000 clones, approximately 80% seen once. The sample comprised peripheral blood. The origin of the receptors is a woman of 80 years or more with COVID-19, enrolled during active disease. CDR3s include the opening cysteine and the closing phenylalanine or tryptophan. Fields, in order: CDR3 DNA, CDR3 protein, D gene, J gene, V gene, clone size, CDR3 length. A D gene is named only where the DNA matches it firmly. Clone size appears in some rows only: once, few, many, or a class for an expanded clone.

TGTGCCAGCAGTCCAGGGGGCAACTATGGCTACACCTTC CASSPGGNYGYTF TRBD1 TRBJ1-2 TRBV6-5 NA 13
TGTGCCATCAGCGCGTATCAGGGGGCTGGAAACACCATATATTTT CAISAYQGAGNTIYF TRBD1 TRBJ1-3 TRBV10-3 NA 15
TGTGCCAGCTCACAGGGGCCTAGCAATCAGCCCCAGCATTTT CASSQGPSNQPQHF NA TRBJ1-5 TRBV18 NA 14
TGTGCCAGTAGTGGCTCGCCAGGGGCCCAGCCCCAGCATTTT CASSGSPGAQPQHF NA TRBJ1-5 TRBV19 NA 14
TGTGCCAGCAGCCCCTCAGGGAAACCTACAGATACGCAGTATTTT CASSPSGKPTDTQYF NA TRBJ2-3 TRBV5-5 NA 15
TGTGCCAGCAGCCCCCGGGAGACGGTCTACAATGAGCAGTTCTTC CASSPRETVYNEQFF NA TRBJ2-1 TRBV7-3 NA 15
TGTGCCAGCAGCTCCCGGTATAGCAATCAGCCCCAGCATTTT CASSSRYSNQPQHF NA TRBJ1-5 TRBV6-2/TRBV6-3 NA 14
TGTGCCAGCAGTCGCGCAGGGGATACGGGAAACACCATATATTTT CASSRAGDTGNTIYF NA TRBJ1-3 TRBV6-5 NA 15
TGTGCCAGCAGTGAAGCGGTAGGACTAAATGGCTACACCTTC CASSEAVGLNGYTF NA TRBJ1-2 TRBV2 NA 14
TGTGCCAGTAGTTCTACAGGGGAGTGGAACACTGAAGCTTTCTTT CASSSTGEWNTEAFF TRBD1 TRBJ1-1 TRBV19 NA 15
TGTGCCAGCAGTCAATCCCTCGGGACAGTGGAGTACTTC CASSQSLGTVEYF TRBD1 TRBJ2-7 TRBV6-5 NA 13
TGTGCCAGCAGATCCCTAGCCAAAAACATTCAGTACTTC CASRSLAKNIQYF NA TRBJ2-4 TRBV12-3/TRBV12-4 NA 13
TGTGCCAGCAGTTACTCGAGCTTGGCAGGCGCCACATCTGGAAACACCATATATTTT CASSYSSLAGATSGNTIYF NA TRBJ1-3 TRBV6-8 NA 19
TGCGCCAGCAGCCGTAGGACAGGTGAAAACATTCAGTACTTC CASSRRTGENIQYF TRBD1 TRBJ2-4 TRBV5-1 NA 14
TGTGCCAGCAGGGAGACAGGGGAGAAGGGGACCCAGTACTTC CASRETGEKGTQYF TRBD1 TRBJ2-5 TRBV25-1 NA 14
TGTGCCAGCAGCCCCGGGACAGGGAGGTACTACGAGCAGTACTTC CASSPGTGRYYEQYF TRBD1 TRBJ2-7 TRBV3-1/TRBV3-2 many 15
TGTGCCAGTAGCAACAGGGTCGCTGAAGCTTTCTTT CASSNRVAEAFF NA TRBJ1-1 TRBV19 NA 12
TGTGCCAGCAGCTTCCGGCCCGCGGGTAACAATCAGCCCCAGCATTTT CASSFRPAGNNQPQHF NA TRBJ1-5 TRBV7-8 NA 16
TGTGCCATCAGTGGTCGCAGGGGAGGGGATACGCAGTATTTT CAISGRRGGDTQYF NA TRBJ2-3 TRBV10-3 NA 14
TGTGCCAGCAGCCTGACCACAGGGAGGGCTGAAGCTTTCTTT CASSLTTGRAEAFF NA TRBJ1-1 TRBV7-9 NA 14
TGTGCCAGCTCCAACCCAGGGGCGGATGGCTACACCTTC CASSNPGADGYTF NA TRBJ1-2 TRBV28 NA 13
TGTGCCAGCACATGGGGAGCCTTGAATGAAAAACTGTTTTTT CASTWGALNEKLFF NA TRBJ1-4 TRBV25-1 NA 14
TGTGCCACCAGCCAGACAGGCATCCTGGGGGAGCCCCAGCATTTT CATSQTGILGEPQHF NA TRBJ1-5 TRBV24-1 NA 15
TGTGCCAGCAGCTCTCTCGATTGGGACAGGATCGGGAGTGGCTACACCTTC CASSSLDWDRIGSGYTF TRBD1 TRBJ1-2 TRBV7-2 NA 17
TGTGCCAGTAGAGGACAGGTCGGACAGCCCCAGCATTTT CASRGQVGQPQHF TRBD1 TRBJ1-5 TRBV19 NA 13
TGCGCCAGTACTAGAGCGGAGTCGAACACCGGGGAGCTGTTTTTT CASTRAESNTGELFF NA TRBJ2-2 TRBV5-1 NA 15
TGTGCCAGCAGCCTAGACAGGAATGGCTACACCTTC CASSLDRNGYTF NA TRBJ1-2 TRBV5-8 NA 12
TGCGCCAGCAGCGTGGCTAGCGGGAGTACCTCGGAGACCCAGTACTTC CASSVASGSTSETQYF TRBD2 TRBJ2-5 TRBV5-1 NA 16
TGTGCCAGCAGTACAGGGGGTGTTTACGAGCAGTACTTC CASSTGGVYEQYF TRBD1 TRBJ2-7 TRBV12-3/TRBV12-4 NA 13
TGTGCCAGCAGTCCGGCGGAGAGACTAGCGGGAGGCGAGCAGTACTTC CASSPAERLAGGEQYF TRBD2 TRBJ2-7 TRBV28 NA 16
TGTGCCAGCTCACTCGGGACTAGCAGCTTCAATGAGCAGTTCTTC CASSLGTSSFNEQFF TRBD2 TRBJ2-1 TRBV18 NA 15
TGCGCCAGCAGCTTGGCACCAGGGGGCGAATACAATGAGCAGTTCTTC CASSLAPGGEYNEQFF TRBD1 TRBJ2-1 TRBV5-1 NA 16
TGTGCCAGCATTAAGGACAGCTACTATGGCTACACCTTC CASIKDSYYGYTF NA TRBJ1-2 TRBV12-3/TRBV12-4 NA 13
TGTGCCAGCAGCCCGACGACAGCCTTCTATGGCTACACCTTC CASSPTTAFYGYTF NA TRBJ1-2 TRBV5-5 NA 14
TGTGCCAGCAGCCAATCTCCGGGTACTGAAGCTTTCTTT CASSQSPGTEAFF NA TRBJ1-1 TRBV3-1/TRBV3-2 NA 13
TGTGCCAGCAGCCCTCCCGGGGGATCACGGGGTGAAAAACTGTTTTTT CASSPPGGSRGEKLFF NA TRBJ1-4 TRBV7-9 NA 16
TGTGCCAGCAGCTGGAGCGGGGCCGGAAAAAACATTCAGTACTTC CASSWSGAGKNIQYF TRBD2 TRBJ2-4 TRBV7-8 NA 15
TGTGCCAGCAGTGAGGCGGGGGAAGATACGCAGTATTTT CASSEAGEDTQYF TRBD2 TRBJ2-3 TRBV2 NA 13
TGTGCCAGTAGTATAAACGGGAACACTGAAGCTTTCTTT CASSINGNTEAFF NA TRBJ1-1 TRBV19 NA 13
TGTGCCAGCAGTCTAAATCTGTTCAATGAGCAGTTCTTC CASSLNLFNEQFF NA TRBJ2-1 TRBV12-3/TRBV12-4 NA 13
TGTGCCAGCAGCGTTTTAGCGGGGGGCCGCTGGGATACGCAGTATTTT CASSVLAGGRWDTQYF TRBD2 TRBJ2-3 TRBV9 few 16
TGTGCCAGCAGTCGTGGGACTGCCGATGAGCAGTTCTTC CASSRGTADEQFF NA TRBJ2-1 TRBV12-3/TRBV12-4 NA 13
TGCAGCGCCGGCAGGGGGAATAATGAGCAGTTCTTC CSAGRGNNEQFF TRBD1 TRBJ2-1 TRBV29-1 NA 12
TGCAGCGCTCAGACTACTAGCGGGAGTTCGAATGAGCAGTTCTTC CSAQTTSGSSNEQFF TRBD2 TRBJ2-1 TRBV29-1 NA 15
TGTGCCAGCAGCCCCCGCACCCTCGGAGGGCCAGATACGCAGTATTTT CASSPRTLGGPDTQYF NA TRBJ2-3 TRBV9 once 16
TGTGCCAGCAGTCAGGGGAATCAGCCCCAGCATTTT CASSQGNQPQHF NA TRBJ1-5 TRBV6-5 NA 12
TGTGCCAGCAGGGGAGGCCTCTCTGGGGCCAACGTCCTGACTTTC CASRGGLSGANVLTF NA TRBJ2-6 TRBV6-6 NA 15
TGTGCCAGTAGTATGGTTAGCGGGAGGCCGGGTGAGCAGTTCTTC CASSMVSGRPGEQFF TRBD2 TRBJ2-1 TRBV19 NA 15
TGTGCCAGCAGCGTAGCCGATTTTGCAGGAGAGACCCAGTACTTC CASSVADFAGETQYF NA TRBJ2-5 TRBV9 NA 15
TGTGCCAGCAGTGAAGAAGAGGCGGGGGGTCAAGAGACCCAGTACTTC CASSEEEAGGQETQYF TRBD2 TRBJ2-5 TRBV2 few 16
TGTGCCAGTAGTGATCTCTATAGCAATCAGCCCCAGCATTTT CASSDLYSNQPQHF NA TRBJ1-5 TRBV19 NA 14
TGTGCCAGCAGCTTAGTTCTATTCTCCACCGGGGAGCTGTTTTTT CASSLVLFSTGELFF NA TRBJ2-2 TRBV7-2 many 15
TGCGCCAGCAGCTTGAGCGGACAGGGCCTTAACTATGGCTACACCTTC CASSLSGQGLNYGYTF TRBD1 TRBJ1-2 TRBV5-1 NA 16
TGTGCCAGCCGGGGGAGTCGGGGAGGCCTCGACGAGCAGTACTTC CASRGSRGGLDEQYF NA TRBJ2-7 TRBV5-8 few 15
TGTGCCAGCAGTCAACGACAGAGTGGAAACACCATATATTTT CASSQRQSGNTIYF NA TRBJ1-3 TRBV2 few 14
TGCGCCAGCAGCTTGGTCGGGGGGGCCGGGGAGACCCAGTACTTC CASSLVGGAGETQYF TRBD2 TRBJ2-5 TRBV5-1 NA 15
TGTGCCAGCAGCTCATACAATGAGCAGTTCTTC CASSSYNEQFF NA TRBJ2-1 TRBV5-8 NA 11
TGTGCCAGCAACTTAGCGGGGAACTATGGCTACACCTTC CASNLAGNYGYTF NA TRBJ1-2 TRBV5-4 NA 13
TGCGCCAGCCGGACCGCGGGGAGGGTGGAAGACTATGGCTACACCTTC CASRTAGRVEDYGYTF NA TRBJ1-2 TRBV5-1 NA 16